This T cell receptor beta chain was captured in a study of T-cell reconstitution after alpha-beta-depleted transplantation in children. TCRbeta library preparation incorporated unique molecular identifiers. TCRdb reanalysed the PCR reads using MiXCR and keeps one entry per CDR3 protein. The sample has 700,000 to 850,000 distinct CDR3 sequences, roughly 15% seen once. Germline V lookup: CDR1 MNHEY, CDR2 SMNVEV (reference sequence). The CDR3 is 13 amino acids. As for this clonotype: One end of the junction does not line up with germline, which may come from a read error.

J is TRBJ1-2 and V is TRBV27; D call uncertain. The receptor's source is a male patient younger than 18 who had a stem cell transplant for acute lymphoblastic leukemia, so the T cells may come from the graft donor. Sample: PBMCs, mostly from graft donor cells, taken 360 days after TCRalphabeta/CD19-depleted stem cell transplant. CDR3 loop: CGSSLSRNYGYTF. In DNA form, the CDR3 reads TGTGGCAGCAGTTTATCTCGGAACTATGGCTACACCTTC.